These 20 T cell receptor beta chains originate from one sample sequenced in a study of T cell repertoires in cytomegalovirus infection. TCRdb recomputed calls from the reads with MiXCR, one row per CDR3 protein. The top ten hold roughly 4% of the sample, which has roughly 320,000 distinct CDR3 sequences, more than 8% seen once. The material sequenced was PBMCs. The source is a human donor in good health (CMV status not recorded). Some clones in this sample may be carry-over from other donors' samples.

The chain links TRBV30 to TRBJ1-1; unclear D gene. Trimming took 2 bases from V and 4 from J, leaving 8 bases between them. CDR3 length: 12 amino acids. CDR1 and CDR2 from the germline V gene are GTSNPN and SVGIG (reference sequence). The CDR3 coding sequence is TGTGCCTGGAGTCCCCGGTTCACTGAAGCTTTCTTT. Translated, it gives CAWSPRFTEAFF.

This clonotype was recorded a few times. The CDR3 DNA reads as TGTGCCAGCAGTTCGACCGGGACAGCGAACACTGAAGCTTTCTTT. This encodes CASSSTGTANTEAFF. This chain joins TRBV12-3 or TRBV12-4 and TRBJ1-1; 7 bases fit TRBD1. Trimming at V came to 4 bases and at J to 1 base, leaving 6 bases not matched to a gene. The CDR3 is 15 residues long.

The sample holds many counts of this clonotype. The chain employs TRBV28 and TRBJ2-7; maybe TRBD1 (8 bases). V dropped 5 bases and J dropped 7 bases, with 21 bases sitting between them. This CDR3 comprises 15 residues. The germline V gene has CDR1 MDHEN and CDR2 SYDVKM. The CDR3 nucleotides read TGTGCCAGCAGTCCCCAGGGGGCGGGAGTAGGTGAGCAGTACTTC. It yields the protein CASSPQGAGVGEQYF.

This clonotype turned up a few times. The J gene is TRBJ2-3, the V gene TRBV25-1, with D uncertain. Trimming pared 4 bases from V and 4 bases from J, leaving 18 bases between. CDR3 length: 16 residues. Germline values: CDR1 MGHDK, CDR2 SYGVNS. This CDR3 reads CASSAIPGPLADTQYF. CDR3 in DNA: TGTGCCAGCAGTGCCATACCGGGCCCCTTGGCAGATACGCAGTATTTT.

The sample holds many counts of this clonotype. The chain couples TRBV7-2 to TRBJ2-7, with 12 bases matching TRBD2. Germline loops: CDR1 SGHTA, CDR2 FQGNSA. The CDR3 consists of 15 residues. Losses at the gene ends were 1 base for V and 5 bases for J; bases not matched to a gene: 3. In DNA form, the CDR3 reads TGTGCCAGCAGCTTAGGGCTAGCGGGAGGGAACGAGCAGTACTTC. Amino acid sequence: CASSLGLAGGNEQYF. Complete variable domain (other parts from reference TRBV7-2 and TRBJ2-7): GAGVSQSPSNKVTEKGKDVELRCDPISGHTALYWYRQSLGQGLEFLIYFQGNSAPDKSGLPSDRFSAERTGGSVSTLTIQRTQQEDSAVYLCASSLGLAGGNEQYFGPGTRLTVT.

This clonotype was seen many times. The genes are TRBV7-2 and TRBJ2-5; a weak D match, TRBD2 (6 bases). The CDR3 has 15 amino acids. CDR1 SGHTA and CDR2 FQGNSA come from the germline V gene. V was pared by 3 bases and J by 7 bases, with 18 bases between. This CDR3 is CASSFAGAGSGTQYF. The CDR3 DNA reads TGTGCCAGCAGCTTTGCCGGGGCGGGGTCGGGGACCCAGTACTTC. Supplemented by reference TRBV7-2 and TRBJ2-5, the full variable domain reads GAGVSQSPSNKVTEKGKDVELRCDPISGHTALYWYRQSLGQGLEFLIYFQGNSAPDKSGLPSDRFSAERTGGSVSTLTIQRTQQEDSAVYLCASSFAGAGSGTQYFGPGTRLLVL.

The chain couples TRBV7-9 to TRBJ2-5; maybe TRBD2 (5 bases). The germline CDR1 and CDR2 sequences are SEHNR and FQNEAQ (reference sequence). V was clipped by 8 bases and J by 4 bases, with 17 bases between them. The CDR3 consists of 14 residues. CDR3 amino acids: CASAGGVAGETQYF. In nucleotides, the CDR3 is TGTGCCAGCGCGGGCGGAGTGGCTGGAGAGACCCAGTACTTC.

V and J are TRBV2 and TRBJ1-2, with no clear D. The CDR3 has 10 amino acids. V was clipped by 8 bases and J by 4 bases, with 5 bases between them. Germline-derived CDR1 and CDR2 are SNHLY and FYNNEI. The CDR3 sequence: CASSSYGYTF. In DNA, the CDR3 is TGTGCCAGCTCTAGCTATGGCTACACCTTC.

This clonotype was seen more than once but under ten times. The genes are TRBV5-1 and TRBJ2-1; the D is unclear. The CDR3 spans 16 residues. From germline, CDR1 is SGHRS and CDR2 YFSETQ. Trimming pared 4 bases from V and 2 bases from J, leaving 16 bases between. The CDR3 DNA reads TGCGCCAGCAGCCAATCTAGAGCGCGGCCCTACAATGAGCAGTTCTTC. Its translation: CASSQSRARPYNEQFF.

This clonotype showed up many times. The chain carries TRBV7-2 and TRBJ2-1, with 10 bases that match TRBD1. The CDR3 runs 15 residues. V dropped 5 bases and J dropped 7; count of bases not matched to a gene: 8. CDR1 SGHTA and CDR2 FQGNSA come from the germline V gene. The CDR3 region has the DNA TGTGCCAGCAGCCCCTCGGGACAGGGGTGGAATGAGCAGTTCTTC. As protein: CASSPSGQGWNEQFF.

This clonotype was recorded at least ten times. The DNA of the CDR3 is TGTGCCAGCAGCAGTATCGACACGGCAGGTGGGAAAGCTTTCTTT. Amino acid sequence: CASSSIDTAGGKAFF. This rearrangement joins TRBV6-2 or TRBV6-3 to TRBJ1-1; D is unresolved. The CDR3 is 15 residues long. Per germline, CDR1 MNHEY and CDR2 SVGEGT. V was cut by 6 bases and J by 9 bases, with 23 bases left in between.

In its sample, this clonotype was seen many times. This chain joins TRBV7-6 and TRBJ2-5; D is possibly TRBD2 (5 bases). The CDR3 runs 16 residues. V was clipped by 2 bases and J by 2 bases, with 15 bases between them. The V gene's germline CDR1 is SGHVS and CDR2 FNYEAQ. CDR3 DNA: TGTGCCAGCAGCTTAAATCGAGAGGGCCTACAAGAGACCCAGTACTTC. It codes for CASSLNREGLQETQYF.

This clonotype was seen a few times. The chain is built from TRBV9 and TRBJ2-3; 7 bases fit TRBD2. The CDR3 totals 14 residues. The germline V gene has CDR1 SGDLS and CDR2 YYNGEE. V shed 3 bases, J shed 10 bases, and the junction held 11 bases outside the gene matches. The chain's CDR3 is CASSDSLAEVSQYF. The CDR3 DNA reads TGTGCCAGCAGCGACTCGCTAGCGGAGGTCTCGCAGTATTTT.

This clonotype has just a few counts. The gene calls are TRBV4-2 and TRBJ2-2; D is unresolved. Deletions cut 3 bases from V and 7 bases from J, with 6 bases between. This CDR3 comprises 12 residues. Germline lookup yields CDR1 LGHNA and CDR2 YNFKEQ. The DNA of the CDR3 is TGTGCCAGCAGCCAGCGAAGCGGGGAGCTGTTTTTT. The encoded protein is CASSQRSGELFF.

There are many counts of this clonotype. The chain has TRBV7-9 and TRBJ1-3; D ambiguous. This CDR3 comprises 13 residues. V gave up 0 bases and J gave up 5 bases, with 5 bases separating them. Germline V gene sequence: CDR1 SEHNR, CDR2 FQNEAQ (reference sequence). The CDR3 DNA is TGTGCCAGCAGCTTAGCGGCCAGAAACACCATATATTTT. Translating it yields CASSLAARNTIYF.

The genes are TRBV6-1 and TRBJ1-2, with 9 bases that match TRBD1. Germline trimming cut 6 bases from V and 2 bases from J; bases unmatched to any gene: 7. This CDR3 comprises 15 residues. The germline V gene has CDR1 MNHNS and CDR2 SASEGT. The CDR3 region is CASREGTGRNYGYTF. The DNA of the CDR3 is TGTGCCAGCAGGGAGGGGACAGGGCGAAACTATGGCTACACCTTC.

The V gene is TRBV28, the J gene TRBJ2-7; D is tentatively TRBD1 or TRBD2 (7 bases each). CDR1 MDHEN and CDR2 SYDVKM come from the germline V gene. CDR3 size: 17 residues. V was clipped by 2 bases and J by 1 base, with 18 bases between them. CDR3 sequence (DNA): TGTGCCAGCAGTTTAAAGACAAAGCAGGGGGGGTCCTACGAGCAGTACTTC. Translated: CASSLKTKQGGSYEQYF.

The table lists this clonotype with a few counts. The chain joins TRBV7-2 to TRBJ1-4; no reliable D call. Germline lookup yields CDR1 SGHTA and CDR2 FQGNSA. There are 16 residues in the CDR3. V gave up 4 bases and J gave up 5 bases, with 17 bases separating them. This CDR3 is CASSSPNNAGNEKLFF. The CDR3 DNA follows: TGTGCCAGCAGCTCACCCAATAATGCGGGAAATGAAAAACTGTTTTTT.

Of note for this clonotype: A read error may produce the germline difference seen at one junction end. The rearrangement joins TRBV2 to TRBJ2-7; 7 bases match TRBD2. The CDR3 covers 11 residues. The germline V gene has CDR1 SNHLY and CDR2 FYNNEI. The CDR3 is CDSREGYEQYF. CDR3 DNA sequence: TGTGACAGCAGGGAGGGGTACGAGCAGTACTTC.

The genes are TRBV15 and TRBJ2-7; D is unresolved. The CDR3 is 11 amino acids. V was shortened by 6 bases and J by 0 bases, with 3 bases between the two germline ends. Germline-derived CDR1 and CDR2 are LNHNV and YYDKDF (reference sequence). CDR3 DNA sequence: TGTGCCACCAGTTCCTCCTACGAGCAGTACTTC. Its protein is CATSSSYEQYF.